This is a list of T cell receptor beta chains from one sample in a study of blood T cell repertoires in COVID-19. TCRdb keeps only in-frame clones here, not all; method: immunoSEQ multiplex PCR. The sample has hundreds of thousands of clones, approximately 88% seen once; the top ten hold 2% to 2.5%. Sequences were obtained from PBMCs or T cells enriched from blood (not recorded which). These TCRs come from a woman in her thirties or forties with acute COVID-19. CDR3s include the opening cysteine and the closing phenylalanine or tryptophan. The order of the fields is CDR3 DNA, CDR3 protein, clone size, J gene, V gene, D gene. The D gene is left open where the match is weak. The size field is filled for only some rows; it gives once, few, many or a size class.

CDR3 DNA: TGTGCCGCGACGTACAGGGGGAACACTGAAGCTTTCTTT; CDR3 protein: CAATYRGNTEAFF; clone size: once; J gene: TRBJ1-1; V gene: TRBV30; D gene: TRBD1
CDR3 DNA: TGCGCCAGCAGCTCGGGGGGGGCGCACAGGAATGAGCAGTTCTTC; CDR3 protein: CASSSGGAHRNEQFF; clone size: NA; J gene: TRBJ2-1; V gene: TRBV5-1; D gene: TRBD2
CDR3 DNA: TGTGCCAGCAGTTACTCGCAAAGGGGCGCTGGAAACACCATATATTTT; CDR3 protein: CASSYSQRGAGNTIYF; clone size: NA; J gene: TRBJ1-3; V gene: TRBV6-5; D gene: NA
CDR3 DNA: TGTGCCAGCAGTTGGGCGGGGGGAAGGAATGAAAAACTGTTTTTT; CDR3 protein: CASSWAGGRNEKLFF; clone size: NA; J gene: TRBJ1-4; V gene: TRBV6-5; D gene: NA
CDR3 DNA: TGTGCCAGCAGCTTGGGCACACTGAACACTGAAGCTTTCTTT; CDR3 protein: CASSLGTLNTEAFF; clone size: once; J gene: TRBJ1-1; V gene: TRBV11-2; D gene: NA
CDR3 DNA: TGCGCCAGCAGCCCCCGGGACTGGAGTCCCAATCAGCCCCAGCATTTT; CDR3 protein: CASSPRDWSPNQPQHF; clone size: NA; J gene: TRBJ1-5; V gene: TRBV4-1; D gene: NA
CDR3 DNA: TGTGCCAGTAGTAACCCCCCTAGCGGGGGGGCGTCCTACAATGAGCAGTTCTTC; CDR3 protein: CASSNPPSGGASYNEQFF; clone size: NA; J gene: TRBJ2-1; V gene: TRBV19; D gene: TRBD2
CDR3 DNA: TGTGCCAGCAGTGCCTCGGGACAGGATGGCTACACCTTC; CDR3 protein: CASSASGQDGYTF; clone size: few; J gene: TRBJ1-2; V gene: TRBV25-1; D gene: TRBD1
CDR3 DNA: TGTGCCAGCAGTGAAGTAGTGGCGGCCAACTATGGCTACACCTTC; CDR3 protein: CASSEVVAANYGYTF; clone size: NA; J gene: TRBJ1-2; V gene: TRBV2; D gene: NA
CDR3 DNA: TGTGCCAGCAGCCCCAGGACAGGATACTATGGCACCGGGGAGCTGTTTTTT; CDR3 protein: CASSPRTGYYGTGELFF; clone size: NA; J gene: TRBJ2-2; V gene: TRBV5-6; D gene: TRBD1
CDR3 DNA: TGTGCCAGTAGTATATCCCTACAGGGTAATGAAAAACTGTTTTTT; CDR3 protein: CASSISLQGNEKLFF; clone size: NA; J gene: TRBJ1-4; V gene: TRBV19; D gene: NA
CDR3 DNA: TGTGCCAGCAGTGAAGATAAGGCGGGGGCGGAGACCCAGTACTTC; CDR3 protein: CASSEDKAGAETQYF; clone size: NA; J gene: TRBJ2-5; V gene: TRBV6-1; D gene: NA
CDR3 DNA: TGTGCCAGCAGCTTAGCGTCAGGGGTCGGGGTTGAAGCTTTCTTT; CDR3 protein: CASSLASGVGVEAFF; clone size: NA; J gene: TRBJ1-1; V gene: TRBV7-8; D gene: NA
CDR3 DNA: TGTGCCAGCAGTAAAACCGGACCGCATCAGGGTCAGCCCCAGCATTTT; CDR3 protein: CASSKTGPHQGQPQHF; clone size: NA; J gene: TRBJ1-5; V gene: TRBV2; D gene: NA
CDR3 DNA: TGTGCCAGCAGCTTCCCGCGACAGTGGGGCGCTGAAGCTTTCTTT; CDR3 protein: CASSFPRQWGAEAFF; clone size: NA; J gene: TRBJ1-1; V gene: TRBV7-9; D gene: NA
CDR3 DNA: TGTGCCAGCAGCCCTACCCTGAGCGGCGACAGGTCCTATGGCTACACCTTC; CDR3 protein: CASSPTLSGDRSYGYTF; clone size: NA; J gene: TRBJ1-2; V gene: TRBV7-8; D gene: NA
CDR3 DNA: TGCGCCAGCAGCCAAGACCTAACCTACGAGCAGTACTTC; CDR3 protein: CASSQDLTYEQYF; clone size: NA; J gene: TRBJ2-7; V gene: TRBV4-1; D gene: NA